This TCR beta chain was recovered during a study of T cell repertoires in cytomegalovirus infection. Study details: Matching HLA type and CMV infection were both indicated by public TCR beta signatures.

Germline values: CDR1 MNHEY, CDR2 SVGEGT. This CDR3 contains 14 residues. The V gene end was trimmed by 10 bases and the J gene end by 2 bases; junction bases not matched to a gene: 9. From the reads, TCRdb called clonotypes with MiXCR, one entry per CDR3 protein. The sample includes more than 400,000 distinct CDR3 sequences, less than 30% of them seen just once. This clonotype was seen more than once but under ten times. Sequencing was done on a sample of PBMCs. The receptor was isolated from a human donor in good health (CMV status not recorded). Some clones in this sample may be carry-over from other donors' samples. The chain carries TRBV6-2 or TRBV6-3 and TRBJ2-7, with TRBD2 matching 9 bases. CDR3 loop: CATLAGAGPYEQYF. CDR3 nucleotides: TGTGCCACCTTAGCGGGAGCTGGCCCCTACGAGCAGTACTTC.